A single sample is the source of the 18 T cell receptor beta chains below, sequenced in a study of human T cells and chemical hapten exposure. TCRdb reprocessed the RACE reads with MiXCR, giving one entry per CDR3 protein. The table lists around 60,000 distinct CDR3 sequences, 6.7% of them singletons. Time point here: pre-sensitization, week 0. The treatment denotes: therapeutic diphenylcyclopropenone sensitization with weekly scalp DPC. The starting material was whole blood, obtained in connection with sensitization to the hapten diphenylcyclopropenone (DPC). These receptors originate from a woman under 40 with alopecia areata. Some clones in this sample may be carry-over from other donors' samples.

In this sample, this clonotype turned up many times. The J gene is TRBJ2-2, the V gene TRBV5-1; TRBD2 matches 7 bases. With 4 bases clipped from V and 6 bases from J, the junction kept 15 bases outside the gene matches. The CDR3 has 17 amino acids. The germline V gene has CDR1 SGHRS and CDR2 YFSETQ. The CDR3: CASSPVGSAGVPGELFF. The CDR3, as DNA: TGCGCCAGCAGCCCGGTGGGGAGCGCGGGGGTCCCCGGGGAGCTGTTTTTT. The variable domain in full, completed from reference TRBV5-1 and TRBJ2-2, reads KAGVTQTPRYLIKTRGQQVTLSCSPISGHRSVSWYQQTPGQGLQFLFEYFSETQRNKGNFPGRFSGRQFSNSRSEMNVSTLELGDSALYLCASSPVGSAGVPGELFFGEGSRLTVL.

This clonotype has a count of ten or more. V usage is TRBV20-1 and J usage is TRBJ1-5; 7 bases fit TRBD1. Germline V gives CDR1 DFQATT, CDR2 SNEGSKA (reference sequence). After removal of 6 bases from V and 6 bases from J, the junction contained 8 bases not matched to a gene. The CDR3 contains 13 residues. CDR3 protein: CSASGTVGQPQHF. Here the CDR3 DNA reads TGCAGTGCCAGTGGGACAGTGGGTCAGCCCCAGCATTTT.

This clonotype has a count of ten or more. This chain connects TRBV5-4 to TRBJ2-3; TRBD2 is a possible D gene (5 bases). CDR3 length: 14 amino acids. The germline V gene has CDR1 SGHNT and CDR2 YYREEE (reference sequence). V gave up 2 bases and J gave up 2 bases, with 9 bases separating them. Written as DNA, the CDR3 is TGTGCCAGCAGCTTAGAAGCGGTCACAGATACGCAGTATTTT. Translating it yields CASSLEAVTDTQYF.

This clonotype was seen more than once but under ten times. The gene calls are TRBV10-3 and TRBJ2-5; D ambiguous. The CDR3 is made up of 11 amino acids. V dropped 6 bases and J dropped 2 bases, with 4 bases sitting between them. Germline CDR1 is ENHRY and CDR2 is SYGVKD. For the CDR3, the DNA is TGTGCCATCAGCGAACAAGAGACCCAGTACTTC. Protein product: CAISEQETQYF.

This clonotype was picked up many times. The J gene is TRBJ1-1, the V gene TRBV30; the match to TRBD1 covers 7 bases. The V gene end was trimmed by 2 bases and the J gene end by 4 bases; junction bases not matched to a gene: 7. CDR1 is GTSNPN and CDR2 is SVGIG in the germline V gene (reference sequence). The CDR3 consists of 14 residues. The chain's CDR3 is CAWSLRQGFTEAFF. The CDR3 nucleotides are TGTGCCTGGAGTTTACGACAGGGTTTCACTGAAGCTTTCTTT.

The chain couples TRBV5-1 to TRBJ2-3; TRBD2 is a possible D gene (6 bases). V was pared by 4 bases and J by 1 base, with 13 bases between. The germline V gene has CDR1 SGHRS and CDR2 YFSETQ. The CDR3 contains 15 residues. CDR3 in amino acids: CASSPSSEGTDTQYF. DNA of the CDR3: TGCGCCAGCAGCCCATCTAGCGAGGGCACAGATACGCAGTATTTT.

Many counts were recorded for this clonotype. The chain links TRBV20-1 to TRBJ2-3, with 13 bases matching TRBD2. Germline CDR1 DFQATT, CDR2 SNEGSKA (reference sequence). The CDR3 is made up of 18 amino acids. Losses at the gene ends were 6 bases for V and 6 bases for J; bases not matched to a gene: 18. As DNA, the CDR3 is TGCAGTGCCACGACTAGCGGGGGGCCCAAACTCGAGAGGGATACGCAGTATTTT. It yields the protein CSATTSGGPKLERDTQYF.

A few counts support this clonotype. The gene calls are TRBV16 and TRBJ1-1, with 10 bases identical to TRBD1. Unmatched junction bases numbered 4, after V lost 1 base and J lost 5 bases. Germline assignment: CDR1 KGHSY and CDR2 FQNENV. The CDR3 covers 15 residues. CDR3 sequence: CASSQLDRGGTEAFF. Here the CDR3 DNA reads TGTGCCAGCAGCCAATTGGACAGGGGGGGTACTGAAGCTTTCTTT.

V usage is TRBV11-2 and J usage is TRBJ1-6; TRBD1 matches at 7 bases. Germline values: CDR1 SGHAT, CDR2 FQNNGV. With 3 bases clipped from V and 9 bases from J, the junction kept 5 bases outside the gene matches. The CDR3 spans 14 residues. CDR3 amino acids: CASSLEGGGSPLHF. The CDR3 coding sequence is TGTGCCAGCAGCTTGGAAGGGGGCGGTTCACCCCTCCACTTT.

This clonotype has a count of ten or more. The chain joins TRBV5-1 to TRBJ1-3, with a tentative D call TRBD1 (5 bases). This CDR3 is built from 16 residues. Germline V CDR1 and CDR2: SGHRS, YFSETQ. Trimming stripped 0 bases from V and 4 bases from J, with 14 bases between. The DNA for the CDR3 is TGCGCCAGCAGCTTGGCCGGCGGGGGAAAAGGAAACACCATATATTTT. Translating it yields CASSLAGGGKGNTIYF.

This clonotype was observed many times. The V gene is TRBV5-1, the J gene TRBJ2-7; D is unresolved. Germline V gene sequence: CDR1 SGHRS, CDR2 YFSETQ. The CDR3 length is 14 residues. Trimming cost V 2 bases and J 6 bases, with 15 bases left between them. This chain's CDR3 is CASSFITKGTEQYF. The CDR3 coding sequence is TGCGCCAGCAGCTTTATAACTAAGGGTACCGAGCAGTACTTC.

On this clonotype itself: This clone may be a read error of a much larger clone one base away. This rearrangement joins TRBV12-3 or TRBV12-4 to TRBJ1-2, with TRBD1 as a possible D gene (6 bases). This CDR3 contains 14 residues. V was trimmed by 3 bases and J by 8 bases, leaving 16 bases between them. In DNA, the CDR3 is TGTGCCAGCAGTTTTAGGCAGGGGTGTCGAGGCTACACCTTC. As protein: CASSFRQGCRGYTF.

The sample holds many counts of this clonotype. This sequence joins TRBV20-1 and TRBJ1-1; 9 bases are a match to TRBD1. The junction had 6 bases not matched to a gene; V was cut back by 3 bases and J by 4 bases. CDR1 DFQATT and CDR2 SNEGSKA come from the germline V gene (reference sequence). This CDR3 contains 14 residues. The CDR3 reads CSARDRGGPTEAFF. The CDR3 coding sequence is TGCAGTGCTAGGGACAGGGGCGGTCCCACTGAAGCTTTCTTT.

This clonotype was seen a handful of times. The genes are TRBV29-1 and TRBJ1-1, with unresolved D. This CDR3 is 10 amino acids long. Trimming cost V 7 bases and J 1 base, with 4 bases left between them. Germline V gene data show CDR1 as SQVTM and CDR2 as ANQGSEA. The CDR3 is CSAGNTEAFF. CDR3 sequence (DNA): TGCAGCGCGGGGAACACTGAAGCTTTCTTT. The full variable domain, in which reference TRBV29-1 and TRBJ1-1 provide the parts outside the CDR3, is SAVISQKPSRDICQRGTSLTIQCQVDSQVTMMFWYRQQPGQSLTLIATANQGSEATYESGFVIDKFPISRPNLTFSTLTVSNMSPEDSSIYLCSAGNTEAFFGQGTRLTVV.

There are many counts of this clonotype. The chain's CDR3 is CASSLSGLDQPQHF. CDR3 DNA: TGCGCCAGCAGCCTTTCGGGGCTGGATCAGCCCCAGCATTTT. The chain combines TRBV5-1 with TRBJ1-5; D possibly corresponds to TRBD1 (5 bases). The V gene lost 4 bases and the J gene lost 5 bases, with 13 bases spanning the gap. The CDR3 is made up of 14 amino acids. Germline V gene lookup returns CDR1 SGHRS and CDR2 YFSETQ. The variable domain in full, completed from reference TRBV5-1 and TRBJ1-5, reads KAGVTQTPRYLIKTRGQQVTLSCSPISGHRSVSWYQQTPGQGLQFLFEYFSETQRNKGNFPGRFSGRQFSNSRSEMNVSTLELGDSALYLCASSLSGLDQPQHFGDGTRLSIL.

This clonotype was found many times. CDR3 nucleotides: TGTGCCAGCAGCCAAGATATACGGCTGACTGGGGCTTTCTTT. Translated, it gives CASSQDIRLTGAFF. This chain uses TRBV3-1 with TRBJ1-1; D ambiguous. The V gene lost 0 bases and the J gene lost 11 bases, with 16 bases spanning the gap. CDR3 length equals 14 residues. CDR1 and CDR2 (germline): LGHDT, YNNKEL (reference sequence). Full variable domain (outside the CDR3, taken from reference TRBV3-1 and TRBJ1-1): DTAVSQTPKYLVTQMGNDKSIKCEQNLGHDTMYWYKQDSKKFLKIMFSYNNKELIINETVPNRFSPKSPDKAHLNLHINSLELGDSAVYFCASSQDIRLTGAFFGQGTRLTVV.

This clonotype occurred many times. The chain combines TRBV7-9 with TRBJ2-3, with 8 bases fitting TRBD1. V gave up 5 bases and J gave up 15 bases; unmatched junction bases: 16. From germline, CDR1 is SEHNR and CDR2 FQNEAQ (reference sequence). CDR3 size: 14 residues. CDR3 coding DNA: TGTGCCAGCAGCCTCCCGGGCGGACAGGGCCACGTTTATTTT. It specifies CASSLPGGQGHVYF. The entire variable domain, with the rest obtained from reference TRBV7-9 and TRBJ2-3, is as follows: DTGVSQNPRHKITKRGQNVTFRCDPISEHNRLYWYRQTLGQGPEFLTYFQNEAQLEKSRLLSDRFSAERPKGSFSTLEIQRTEQGDSAMYLCASSLPGGQGHVYFGPGTRLTVL.

Many counts were recorded for this clonotype. The V gene is TRBV5-1, the J gene TRBJ1-1; D perhaps matches TRBD1 (5 bases). Germline CDR1 reads SGHRS; CDR2 reads YFSETQ. Trimming removed 5 bases at V and 6 bases at J, with 14 bases between. The CDR3 sequence is 13 residues long. CDR3 bases: TGCGCCAGCAGTACGCCTGGGGCCTCTGAAGCTTTCTTT. Translation gives CASSTPGASEAFF.